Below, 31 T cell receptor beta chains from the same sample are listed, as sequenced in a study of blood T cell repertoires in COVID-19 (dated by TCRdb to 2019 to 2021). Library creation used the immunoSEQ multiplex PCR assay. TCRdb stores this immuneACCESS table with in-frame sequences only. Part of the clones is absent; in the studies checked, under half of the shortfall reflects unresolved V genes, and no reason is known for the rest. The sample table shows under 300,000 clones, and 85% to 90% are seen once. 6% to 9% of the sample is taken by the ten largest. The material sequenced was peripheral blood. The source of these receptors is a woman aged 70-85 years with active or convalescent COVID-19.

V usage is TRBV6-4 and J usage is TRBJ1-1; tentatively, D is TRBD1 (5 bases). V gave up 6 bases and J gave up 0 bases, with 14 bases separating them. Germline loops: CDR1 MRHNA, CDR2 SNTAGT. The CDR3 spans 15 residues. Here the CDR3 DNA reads TGTGCCAGCAGAAAACAGGAGGGCATGAACACTGAAGCTTTCTTT. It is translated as CASRKQEGMNTEAFF.

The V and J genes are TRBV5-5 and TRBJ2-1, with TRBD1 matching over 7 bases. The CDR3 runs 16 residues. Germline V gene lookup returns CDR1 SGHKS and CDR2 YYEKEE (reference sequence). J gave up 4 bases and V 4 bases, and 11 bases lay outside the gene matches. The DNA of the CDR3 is TGTGCCAGCAGCCAACCACGGACAGGTGGATACAATGAGCAGTTCTTC. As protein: CASSQPRTGGYNEQFF.

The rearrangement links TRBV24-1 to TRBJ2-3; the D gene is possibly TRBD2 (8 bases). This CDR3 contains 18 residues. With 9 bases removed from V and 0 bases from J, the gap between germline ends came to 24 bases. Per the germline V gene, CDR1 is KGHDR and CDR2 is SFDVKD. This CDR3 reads CATGYSGTVAPSTDTQYF. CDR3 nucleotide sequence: TGTGCCACCGGTTATAGCGGGACAGTGGCCCCTAGCACAGATACGCAGTATTTT.

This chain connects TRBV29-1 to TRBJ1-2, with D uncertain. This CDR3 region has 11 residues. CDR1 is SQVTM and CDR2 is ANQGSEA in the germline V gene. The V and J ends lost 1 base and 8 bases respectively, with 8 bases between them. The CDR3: CSVEGLGGYTF. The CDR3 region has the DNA TGCAGCGTTGAAGGACTTGGAGGCTACACCTTC.

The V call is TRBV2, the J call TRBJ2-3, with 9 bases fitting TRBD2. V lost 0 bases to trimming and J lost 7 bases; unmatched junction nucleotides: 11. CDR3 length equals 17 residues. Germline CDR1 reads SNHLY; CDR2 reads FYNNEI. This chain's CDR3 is CASSEALAGGMGNTQYF. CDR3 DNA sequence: TGTGCCAGCAGTGAAGCCTTGGCGGGGGGGATGGGCAATACGCAGTATTTT. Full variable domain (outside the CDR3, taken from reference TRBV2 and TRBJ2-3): EPEVTQTPSHQVTQMGQEVILRCVPISNHLYFYWYRQILGQKVEFLVSFYNNEISEKSEIFDDQFSVERPDGSNFTLKIRSTKLEDSAMYFCASSEALAGGMGNTQYFGPGTRLTVL.

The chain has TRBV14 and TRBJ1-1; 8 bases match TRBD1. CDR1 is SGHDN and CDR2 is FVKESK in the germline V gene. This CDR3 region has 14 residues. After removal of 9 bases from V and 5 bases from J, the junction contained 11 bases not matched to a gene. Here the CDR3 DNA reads TGTGCCAGTAGGGGGACAGGCCTTCGAACTGAAGCTTTCTTT. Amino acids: CASRGTGLRTEAFF.

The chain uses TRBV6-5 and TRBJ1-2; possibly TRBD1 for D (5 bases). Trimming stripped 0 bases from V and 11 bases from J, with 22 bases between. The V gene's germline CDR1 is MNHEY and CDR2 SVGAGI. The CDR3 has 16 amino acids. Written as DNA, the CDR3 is TGTGCCAGCAGTTACTCCCCGGGGAGGGTGTTTGGGGGATACACCTTC. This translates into CASSYSPGRVFGGYTF.

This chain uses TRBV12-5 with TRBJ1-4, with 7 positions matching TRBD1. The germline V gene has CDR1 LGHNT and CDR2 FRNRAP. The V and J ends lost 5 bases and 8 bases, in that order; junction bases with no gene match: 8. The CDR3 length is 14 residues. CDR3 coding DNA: TGTGCTAGTGGTGCGACAGGGTTCCAAGAAAAACTGTTTTTT. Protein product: CASGATGFQEKLFF.

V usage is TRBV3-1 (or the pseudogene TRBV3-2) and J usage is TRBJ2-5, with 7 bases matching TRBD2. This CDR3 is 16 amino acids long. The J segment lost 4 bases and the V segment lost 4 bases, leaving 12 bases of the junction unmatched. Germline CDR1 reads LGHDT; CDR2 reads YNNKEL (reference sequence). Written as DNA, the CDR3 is TGTGCCAGCAGCCTCAGAACGGGGGGACTTCCAGAGACCCAGTACTTC. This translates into CASSLRTGGLPETQYF.

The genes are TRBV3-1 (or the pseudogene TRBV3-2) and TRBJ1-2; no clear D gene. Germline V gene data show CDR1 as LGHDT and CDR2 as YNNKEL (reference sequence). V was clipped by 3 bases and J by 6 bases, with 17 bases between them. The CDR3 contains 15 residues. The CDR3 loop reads CASSHLHDLRNGYTF. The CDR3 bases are TGTGCCAGCAGCCATTTACACGATCTGAGGAATGGCTACACCTTC.

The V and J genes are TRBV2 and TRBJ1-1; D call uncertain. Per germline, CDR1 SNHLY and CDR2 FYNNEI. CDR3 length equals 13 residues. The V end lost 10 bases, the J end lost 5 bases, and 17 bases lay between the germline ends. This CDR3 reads CATTGVLSTEAFF. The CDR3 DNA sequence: TGTGCCACCACCGGGGTATTAAGTACTGAAGCTTTCTTT.

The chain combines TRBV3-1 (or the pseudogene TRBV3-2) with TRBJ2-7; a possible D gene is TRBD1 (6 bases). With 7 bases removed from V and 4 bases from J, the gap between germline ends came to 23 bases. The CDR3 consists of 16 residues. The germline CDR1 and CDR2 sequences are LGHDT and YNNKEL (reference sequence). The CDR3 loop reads CASTATGGRLVYEQYF. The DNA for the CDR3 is TGTGCCAGCACCGCGACAGGAGGCCGTCTTGTTTACGAGCAGTACTTC.

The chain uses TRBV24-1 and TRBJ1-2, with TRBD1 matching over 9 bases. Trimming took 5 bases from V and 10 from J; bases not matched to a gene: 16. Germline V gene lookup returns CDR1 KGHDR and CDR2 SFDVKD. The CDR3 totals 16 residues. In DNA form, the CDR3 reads TGTGCCACCAGTGCCCCTGGCCCCGGGACAGGGTACGACTACACCTTC. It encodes CATSAPGPGTGYDYTF.

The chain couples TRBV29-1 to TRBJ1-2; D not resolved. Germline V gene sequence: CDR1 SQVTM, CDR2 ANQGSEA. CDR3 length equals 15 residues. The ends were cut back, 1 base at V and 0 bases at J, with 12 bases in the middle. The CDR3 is CSVEAYSQANYGYTF. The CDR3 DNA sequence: TGCAGCGTTGAAGCCTATTCTCAAGCTAACTATGGCTACACCTTC.

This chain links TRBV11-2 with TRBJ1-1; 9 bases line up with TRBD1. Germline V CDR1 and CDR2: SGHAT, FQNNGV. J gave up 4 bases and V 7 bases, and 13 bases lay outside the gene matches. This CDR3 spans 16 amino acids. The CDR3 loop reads CASTIGGTGFVTEAFF. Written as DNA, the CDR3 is TGTGCCAGCACTATAGGTGGGACAGGGTTTGTCACTGAAGCTTTCTTT. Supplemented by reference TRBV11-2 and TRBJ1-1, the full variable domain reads EAGVAQSPRYKIIEKRQSVAFWCNPISGHATLYWYQQILGQGPKLLIQFQNNGVVDDSQLPKDRFSAERLKGVDSTLKIQPAKLEDSAVYLCASTIGGTGFVTEAFFGQGTRLTVV.

CDR3 nucleotide sequence: TGTGCCAGCAGCCCTCCCGGGACAGGGCATACTGAAGCTTTCTTT. It codes for CASSPPGTGHTEAFF. The chain is built from TRBV5-4 and TRBJ1-1, with 9 positions matching TRBD1. V gave up 4 bases and J gave up 5 bases; unmatched junction bases: 9. CDR3 length equals 15 residues. In germline, CDR1 is SGHNT, CDR2 YYREEE (reference sequence).

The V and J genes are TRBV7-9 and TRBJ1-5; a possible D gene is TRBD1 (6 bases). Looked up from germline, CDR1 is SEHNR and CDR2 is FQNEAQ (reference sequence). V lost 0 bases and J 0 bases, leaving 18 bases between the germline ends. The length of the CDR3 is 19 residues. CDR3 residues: CASSLAQGYNRDSNQPQHF. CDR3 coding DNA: TGTGCCAGCAGCTTAGCGCAGGGTTACAACAGGGATAGCAATCAGCCCCAGCATTTT.

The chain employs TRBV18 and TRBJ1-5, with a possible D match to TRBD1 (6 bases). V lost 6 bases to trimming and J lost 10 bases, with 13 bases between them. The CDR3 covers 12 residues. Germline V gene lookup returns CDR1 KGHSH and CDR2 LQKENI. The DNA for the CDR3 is TGTGCCAGCTCTCAGACGGACAGCCCCCAGCATTTT. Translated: CASSQTDSPQHF.

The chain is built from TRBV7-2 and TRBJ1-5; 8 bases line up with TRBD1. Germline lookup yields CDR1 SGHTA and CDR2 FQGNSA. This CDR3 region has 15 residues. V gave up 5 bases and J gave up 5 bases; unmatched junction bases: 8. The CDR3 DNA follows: TGTGCCAGCAGCCCCTCCGGGACAGGCTATCAGCCCCAGCATTTT. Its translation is CASSPSGTGYQPQHF.

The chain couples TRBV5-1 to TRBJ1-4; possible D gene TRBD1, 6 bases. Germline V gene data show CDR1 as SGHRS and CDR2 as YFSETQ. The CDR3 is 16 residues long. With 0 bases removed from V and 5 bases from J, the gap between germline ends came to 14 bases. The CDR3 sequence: CASSLGSQGRNEKLFF. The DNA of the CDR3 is TGCGCCAGCAGCTTGGGTTCCCAGGGGAGAAATGAAAAACTGTTTTTT.

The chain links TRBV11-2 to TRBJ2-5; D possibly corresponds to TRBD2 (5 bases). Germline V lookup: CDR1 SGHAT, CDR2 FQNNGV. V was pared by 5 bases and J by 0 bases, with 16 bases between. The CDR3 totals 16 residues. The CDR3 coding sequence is TGTGCCAGCAGCCCAGGACGCGGACTGTACCAAGAGACCCAGTACTTC. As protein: CASSPGRGLYQETQYF.

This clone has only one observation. The chain's CDR3 is CASRTDRLAEAFF. CDR3 DNA sequence: TGTGCCAGTAGAACTGACAGGTTGGCTGAAGCTTTCTTT. The V call is TRBV19, the J call TRBJ1-1; TRBD1 might be the D (6 bases). Germline-derived CDR1 and CDR2 are LNHDA and SQIVND (reference sequence). Trimming cost V 6 bases and J 6 bases, with 14 bases left between them. The CDR3 totals 13 residues.

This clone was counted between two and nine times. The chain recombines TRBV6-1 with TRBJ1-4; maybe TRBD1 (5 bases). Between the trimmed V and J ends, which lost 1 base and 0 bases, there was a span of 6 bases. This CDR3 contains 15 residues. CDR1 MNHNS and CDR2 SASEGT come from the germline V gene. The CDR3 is CASSEGGATNEKLFF. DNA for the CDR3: TGTGCCAGCAGTGAAGGGGGCGCAACTAATGAAAAACTGTTTTTT.

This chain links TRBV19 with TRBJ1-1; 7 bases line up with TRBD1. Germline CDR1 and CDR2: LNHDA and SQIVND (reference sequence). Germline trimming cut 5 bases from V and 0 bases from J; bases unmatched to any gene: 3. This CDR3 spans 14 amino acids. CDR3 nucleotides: TGTGCCAGTAGTGTGGGACAGTTGAACACTGAAGCTTTCTTT. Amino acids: CASSVGQLNTEAFF.

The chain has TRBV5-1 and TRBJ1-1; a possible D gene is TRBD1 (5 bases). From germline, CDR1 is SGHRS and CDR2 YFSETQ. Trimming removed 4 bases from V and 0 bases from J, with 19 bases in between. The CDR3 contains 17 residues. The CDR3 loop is CASSVPGGGSMNTEAFF. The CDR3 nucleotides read TGCGCCAGCAGCGTTCCGGGGGGTGGATCGATGAACACTGAAGCTTTCTTT.

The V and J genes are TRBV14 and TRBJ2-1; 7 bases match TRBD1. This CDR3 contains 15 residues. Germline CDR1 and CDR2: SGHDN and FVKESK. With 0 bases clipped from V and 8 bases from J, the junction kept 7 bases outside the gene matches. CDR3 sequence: CASSQEKTGNDEQFF. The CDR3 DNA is TGTGCCAGCAGCCAAGAGAAGACAGGGAACGATGAGCAGTTCTTC.

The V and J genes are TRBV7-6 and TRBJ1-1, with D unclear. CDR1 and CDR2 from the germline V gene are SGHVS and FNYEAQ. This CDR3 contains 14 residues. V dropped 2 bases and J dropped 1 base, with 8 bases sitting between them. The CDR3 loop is CASSLIVGNTEAFF. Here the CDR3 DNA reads TGTGCCAGCAGCTTAATTGTCGGGAACACTGAAGCTTTCTTT.

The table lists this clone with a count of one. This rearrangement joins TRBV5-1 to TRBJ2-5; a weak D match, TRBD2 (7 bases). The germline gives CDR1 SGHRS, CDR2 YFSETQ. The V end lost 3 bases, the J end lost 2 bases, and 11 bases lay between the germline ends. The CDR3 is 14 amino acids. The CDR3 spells CASSWGGGQETQYF. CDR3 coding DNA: TGCGCCAGCAGCTGGGGAGGGGGGCAAGAGACCCAGTACTTC.

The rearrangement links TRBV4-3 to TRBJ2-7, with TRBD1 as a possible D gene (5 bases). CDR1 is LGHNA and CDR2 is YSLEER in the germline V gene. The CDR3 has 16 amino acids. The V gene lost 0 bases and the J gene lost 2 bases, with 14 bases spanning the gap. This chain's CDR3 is CASSQDFAGNAYEQYF. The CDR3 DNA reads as TGCGCCAGCAGCCAAGACTTCGCAGGGAACGCCTACGAGCAGTACTTC.

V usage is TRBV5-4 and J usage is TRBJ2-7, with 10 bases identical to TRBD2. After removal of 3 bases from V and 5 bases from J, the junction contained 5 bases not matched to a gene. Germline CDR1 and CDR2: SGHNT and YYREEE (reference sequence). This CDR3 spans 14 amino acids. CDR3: CASSSLGTSDEQYF. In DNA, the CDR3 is TGTGCCAGCAGCTCATTAGGGACTAGCGACGAGCAGTACTTC.

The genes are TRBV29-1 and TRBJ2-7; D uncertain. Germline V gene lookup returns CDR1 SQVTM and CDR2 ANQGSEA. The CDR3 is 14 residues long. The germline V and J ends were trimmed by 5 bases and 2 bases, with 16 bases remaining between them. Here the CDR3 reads CSVKPGAPAYEQYF. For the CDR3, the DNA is TGCAGCGTTAAGCCAGGCGCCCCAGCCTACGAGCAGTACTTC.